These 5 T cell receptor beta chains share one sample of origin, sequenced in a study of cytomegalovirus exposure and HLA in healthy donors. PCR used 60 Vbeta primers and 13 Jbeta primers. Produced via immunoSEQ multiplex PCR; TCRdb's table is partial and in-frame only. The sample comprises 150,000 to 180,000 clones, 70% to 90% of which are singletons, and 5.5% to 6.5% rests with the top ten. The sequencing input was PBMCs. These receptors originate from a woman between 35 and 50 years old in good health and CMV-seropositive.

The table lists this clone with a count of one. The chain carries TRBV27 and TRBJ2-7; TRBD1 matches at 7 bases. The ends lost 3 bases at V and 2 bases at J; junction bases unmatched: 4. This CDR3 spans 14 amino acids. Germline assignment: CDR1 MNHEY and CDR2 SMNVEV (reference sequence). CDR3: CASSFRGQAYEQYF. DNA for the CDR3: TGTGCCAGCAGTTTTAGAGGACAGGCCTACGAGCAGTACTTC.

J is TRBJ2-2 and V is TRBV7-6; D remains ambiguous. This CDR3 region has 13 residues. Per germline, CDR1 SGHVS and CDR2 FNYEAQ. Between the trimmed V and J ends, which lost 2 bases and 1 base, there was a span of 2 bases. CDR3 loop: CASSLRNTGELFF. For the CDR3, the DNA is TGTGCCAGCAGCTTACGGAACACCGGGGAGCTGTTTTTT.

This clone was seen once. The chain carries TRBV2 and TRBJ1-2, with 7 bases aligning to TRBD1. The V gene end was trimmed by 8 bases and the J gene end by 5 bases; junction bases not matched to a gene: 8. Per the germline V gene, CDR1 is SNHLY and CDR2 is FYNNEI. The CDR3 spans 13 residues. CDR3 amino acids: CASATGPEYGYTF. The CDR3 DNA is TGTGCCAGCGCGACAGGGCCGGAGTATGGCTACACCTTC.

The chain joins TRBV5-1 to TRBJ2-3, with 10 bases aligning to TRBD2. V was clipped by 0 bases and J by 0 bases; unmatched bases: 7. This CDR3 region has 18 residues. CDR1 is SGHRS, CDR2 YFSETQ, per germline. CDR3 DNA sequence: TGCGCCAGCAGCTTGGAGTACAGCGGGAGGGAGAGCACAGATACGCAGTATTTT. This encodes CASSLEYSGRESTDTQYF.

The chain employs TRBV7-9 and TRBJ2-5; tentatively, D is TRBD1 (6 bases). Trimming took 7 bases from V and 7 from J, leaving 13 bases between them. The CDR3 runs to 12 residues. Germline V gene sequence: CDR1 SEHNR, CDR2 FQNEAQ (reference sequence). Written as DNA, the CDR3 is TGTGCCAGCACTTCAGGGGACGGGACCCAGTACTTC. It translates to CASTSGDGTQYF.